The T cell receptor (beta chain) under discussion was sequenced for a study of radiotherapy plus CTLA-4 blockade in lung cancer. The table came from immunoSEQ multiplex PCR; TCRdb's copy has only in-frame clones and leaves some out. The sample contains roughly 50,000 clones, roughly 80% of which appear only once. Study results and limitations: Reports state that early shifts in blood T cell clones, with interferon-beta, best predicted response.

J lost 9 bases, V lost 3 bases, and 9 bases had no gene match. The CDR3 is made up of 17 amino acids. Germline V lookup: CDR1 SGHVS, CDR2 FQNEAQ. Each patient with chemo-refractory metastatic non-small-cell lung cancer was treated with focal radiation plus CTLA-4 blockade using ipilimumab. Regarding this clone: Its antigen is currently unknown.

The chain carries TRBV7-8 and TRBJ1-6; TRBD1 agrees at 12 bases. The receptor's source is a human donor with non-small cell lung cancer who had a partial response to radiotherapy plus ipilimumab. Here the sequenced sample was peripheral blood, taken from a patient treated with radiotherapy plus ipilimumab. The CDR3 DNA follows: TGTGCCAGCAGCTTCCGGGACAGGGGGCGAATGGGTTCACCCCTCCACTTT. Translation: CASSFRDRGRMGSPLHF.